These 11 T cell receptor beta chains were sequenced from one sample in a study of blood T cells in healthy people across ages. It was with a sample-barcoded 5' primer and a J-beta primer mix that a second PCR of about 7 to 12 cycles was run. One entry per CDR3 protein, called by TCRdb with MiXCR from the 5' RACE reads. The sample lists 750,000 to 950,000 distinct CDR3 sequences; approximately 55% were seen once. Sequenced input: blood. Receptor source: a man aged 80 or over in good health.

CDR3 nucleotide sequence: TGCAGTGCTAGTAAACTAGCGGGAGACACAGATACGCAGTATTTT. The encoded protein is CSASKLAGDTDTQYF. The chain recombines TRBV20-1 with TRBJ2-3, with TRBD2 matching over 11 bases. V dropped 3 bases and J dropped 2; count of bases not matched to a gene: 4. The CDR3 consists of 15 residues. Germline CDR1 reads DFQATT; CDR2 reads SNEGSKA (reference sequence).

This chain joins TRBV13 and TRBJ2-5; either TRBD1 or TRBD2 may supply D (5 bases each). The J call is uncertain, as TRBJ2-7 better fits the DNA end. The CDR3 length is 14 residues. The V gene's germline CDR1 is PRHDT and CDR2 FYEKMQ (reference sequence). CDR3 residues: CASSILGVSDEQYF. The CDR3 DNA sequence: TGTGCCAGCAGCATCCTGGGGGTGTCCGACGAGCAGTACTTC.

J is TRBJ2-7 and V is TRBV3-1; TRBD1 aligns across 8 bases. Unmatched junction bases numbered 10, after V lost 6 bases and J lost 3 bases. Germline V gene sequence: CDR1 LGHDT, CDR2 YNNKEL (reference sequence). This CDR3 contains 15 residues. The CDR3 loop reads CASSKWGQANYEQYF. CDR3 coding DNA: TGTGCCAGCAGTAAATGGGGACAGGCAAACTACGAGCAGTACTTC.

This chain links TRBV9 with TRBJ2-1; perhaps TRBD2 as D (6 bases). In germline, CDR1 is SGDLS, CDR2 YYNGEE. With 0 bases removed from V and 0 bases from J, the gap between germline ends came to 10 bases. CDR3 size: 16 residues. This chain's CDR3 is CASSVERESSYNEQFF. CDR3 nucleotides: TGTGCCAGCAGCGTAGAACGGGAGAGCTCCTACAATGAGCAGTTCTTC.

The chain recombines TRBV20-1 with TRBJ2-5, with 9 bases identical to TRBD1. The end of the DNA fits TRBJ2-7 better, so the J call may be wrong. Germline CDR1 and CDR2: DFQATT and SNEGSKA (reference sequence). The CDR3 covers 14 residues. The CDR3 sequence: CSVKGDRDLYEQYF. In nucleotides, the CDR3 is TGCAGTGTCAAGGGGGACAGGGACCTATACGAGCAGTACTTC.

The chain's CDR3 is CASSLEGGDRDRYNEQFF. CDR3 nucleotide sequence: TGTGCCAGCAGCTTAGAAGGGGGGGACAGGGACCGCTACAATGAGCAGTTCTTC. The V and J genes are TRBV7-9 and TRBJ2-1; 9 bases map to TRBD1. The germline V gene encodes CDR1 SEHNR and CDR2 FQNEAQ (reference sequence). Losses at the gene ends were 1 base for V and 3 bases for J; bases not matched to a gene: 10. The CDR3 spans 18 residues.

CDR3 sequence (DNA): TGTGCCAGCAGCGCAGGAGGGCAGGGCGGGACAGATACGCAGTATTTT. Translating gives CASSAGGQGGTDTQYF. The chain links TRBV11-1 to TRBJ2-3, with D tentatively TRBD2 (6 bases). CDR1 SGHAT and CDR2 FQDESV come from the germline V gene (reference sequence). Trimming shortened V by 5 bases and J by 3 bases, and 18 bases separated the two germline ends. The CDR3 is 16 residues long.

This clonotype was recorded a few times. A read error may produce the germline difference seen at one junction end. This sequence joins TRBV4-1 and TRBJ2-5; D unresolved. The germline gives CDR1 MGHRA, CDR2 YSYEKL. The CDR3 has 14 residues. CDR3 sequence: CASSQDPIQGTQYF. CDR3 DNA sequence: TGCGCCAGCAGCCAAGATCCCATACAAGGGACCCAGTACTTC.

This chain uses TRBV11-2 with TRBJ2-1; 12 bases match TRBD2. This CDR3 region has 12 residues. The V gene end was trimmed by 5 bases and the J gene end by 15 bases; junction bases not matched to a gene: 5. CDR1 is SGHAT and CDR2 is FQNNGV in the germline V gene. Written as DNA, the CDR3 is TGTGCCAGCAGCCCGACTAGCGGGAGTCGGTTCTTC. Protein sequence: CASSPTSGSRFF.

With respect to this clonotype: At one end, the junction sequence differs from germline, possibly due to a read error. The CDR3 DNA follows: TGTACCAGCAGCGTAGAGGAAGCGGGAGGGCCTGGAGATACGCAGTATTTT. Translating gives CTSSVEEAGGPGDTQYF. The chain is built from TRBV9 and TRBJ2-3; TRBD2 matches at 10 bases. The germline V gene encodes CDR1 SGDLS and CDR2 YYNGEE. This CDR3 spans 17 amino acids. The entire variable domain, with the rest obtained from reference TRBV9 and TRBJ2-3, is as follows: DSGVTQTPKHLITATGQRVTLRCSPRSGDLSVYWYQQSLDQGLQFLIQYYNGEERAKGNILERFSAQQFPDLHSELNLSSLELGDSALYFCTSSVEEAGGPGDTQYFGPGTRLTVL.

This clonotype was observed a handful of times. The chain uses TRBV18 and TRBJ1-2; no firm D call. Germline CDR1 and CDR2: KGHSH and LQKENI. The germline V and J ends were trimmed by 1 base and 5 bases, with 8 bases remaining between them. The CDR3 spans 13 residues. For the CDR3, the DNA is TGTGCCAGCTCACCACAGGACCTTTATGGCTACACCTTC. Translating gives CASSPQDLYGYTF. Filled out from reference TRBV18 and TRBJ1-2, the complete variable domain reads NAGVMQNPRHLVRRRGQEARLRCSPMKGHSHVYWYRQLPEEGLKFMVYLQKENIIDESGMPKERFSAEFPKEGPSILRIQQVVRGDSAAYFCASSPQDLYGYTFGSGTRLTVV.